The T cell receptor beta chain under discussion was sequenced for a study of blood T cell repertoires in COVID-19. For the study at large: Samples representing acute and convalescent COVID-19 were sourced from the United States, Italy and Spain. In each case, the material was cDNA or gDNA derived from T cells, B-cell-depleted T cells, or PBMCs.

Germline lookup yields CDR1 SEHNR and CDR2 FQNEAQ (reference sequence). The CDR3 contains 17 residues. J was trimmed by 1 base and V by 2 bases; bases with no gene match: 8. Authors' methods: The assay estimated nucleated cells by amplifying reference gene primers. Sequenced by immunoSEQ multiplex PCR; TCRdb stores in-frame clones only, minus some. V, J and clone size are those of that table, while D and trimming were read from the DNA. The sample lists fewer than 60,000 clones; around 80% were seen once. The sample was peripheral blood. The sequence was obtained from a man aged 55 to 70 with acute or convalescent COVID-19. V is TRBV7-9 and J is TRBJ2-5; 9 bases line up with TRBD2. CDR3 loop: CASSLTLAGRFQETQYF. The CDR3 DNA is TGTGCCAGCAGCTTAACTCTAGCGGGGAGGTTCCAAGAGACCCAGTACTTC.